This T cell receptor (beta chain) was documented in a study of blood T cell repertoires in COVID-19. Looking at the study overall: Researchers got acute and convalescent COVID-19 samples from the United States, Italy and Spain. From T cells, B-cell-depleted T cells, or PBMCs came the material, which was cDNA or gDNA.

Source study methods: The authors estimated nucleated cell counts from reference gene primer amplification. The method was immunoSEQ multiplex PCR; TCRdb's version includes in-frame clones alone and lacks a portion of them. V and J calls and clone size are copied from that table; D and trimming were computed from the DNA. The sample has 98,000 or so clones, over 80% seen once; the top ten hold more than 14%. Germline V gene data show CDR1 as MNHEY and CDR2 as SVGEGT. The CDR3 loop spans 15 amino acids. The V end lost 4 bases, the J end lost 5 bases, and 17 bases lay between the germline ends. This TCR was sampled from a man over 45 with acute or convalescent COVID-19. The sequencing input was peripheral blood. The rearrangement joins TRBV6-2 or TRBV6-3 to TRBJ2-5; TRBD2 might be the D (6 bases). The CDR3 DNA reads TGTGCCAGCAGTTCCCCCCTTTGGGGAGGCGAGACCCAGTACTTC. Amino acid sequence: CASSSPLWGGETQYF.